This T cell receptor beta chain emerged from a study of blood T cells in healthy people across ages. In terms of origin and age, donors were healthy Caucasian individuals from Russia aged about 6 to 100. Total RNA extracted from each sample amounted to at least 6 micrograms. From germline, CDR1 is SNHLY and CDR2 FYNNEI. The CDR3 sequence is 17 residues long. V was trimmed by 10 bases and J by 5 bases, leaving 27 bases between them. Then a second PCR, running roughly 7 to 11 cycles, was carried out with a sample-barcoded 5' primer and a J-beta primer mix. Each TCR beta cDNA got a 12-nucleotide random molecular identifier. Per-sample output comprised a minimum of 3 million paired-end reads containing CDR3. TCRdb re-derived calls from the 5' RACE reads in MiXCR, one entry per CDR3 protein. The table shows over a million distinct CDR3 sequences, with 35% to 50% occurring only once.

This receptor was obtained from a woman aged 60-75 years in good health. Sequencing input: blood. The V and J genes are TRBV2 and TRBJ2-1; D not certain. The DNA for the CDR3 is TGTGCCATTTCCGGCAGGTTGAGCAGGATGAGTCACAATGAGCAGTTCTTC. Translated: CAISGRLSRMSHNEQFF.